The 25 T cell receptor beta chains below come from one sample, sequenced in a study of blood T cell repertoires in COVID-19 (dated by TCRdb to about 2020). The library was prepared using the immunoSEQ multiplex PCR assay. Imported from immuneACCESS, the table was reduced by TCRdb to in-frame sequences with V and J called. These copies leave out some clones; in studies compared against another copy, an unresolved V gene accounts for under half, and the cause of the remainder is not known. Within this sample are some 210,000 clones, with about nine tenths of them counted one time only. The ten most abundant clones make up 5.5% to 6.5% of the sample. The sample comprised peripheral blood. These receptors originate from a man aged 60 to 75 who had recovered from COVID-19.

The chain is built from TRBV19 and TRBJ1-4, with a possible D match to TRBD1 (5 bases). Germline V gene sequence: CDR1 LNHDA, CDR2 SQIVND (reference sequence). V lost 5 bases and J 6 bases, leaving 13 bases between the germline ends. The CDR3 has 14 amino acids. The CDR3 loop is CASSSRGHDEKLFF. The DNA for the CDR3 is TGTGCCAGTAGTTCAAGGGGTCATGATGAAAAACTGTTTTTT. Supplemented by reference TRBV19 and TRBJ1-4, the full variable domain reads DGGITQSPKYLFRKEGQNVTLSCEQNLNHDAMYWYRQDPGQGLRLIYYSQIVNDFQKGDIAEGYSVSREKKESFPLTVTSAQKNPTAFYLCASSSRGHDEKLFFGSGTQLSVL.

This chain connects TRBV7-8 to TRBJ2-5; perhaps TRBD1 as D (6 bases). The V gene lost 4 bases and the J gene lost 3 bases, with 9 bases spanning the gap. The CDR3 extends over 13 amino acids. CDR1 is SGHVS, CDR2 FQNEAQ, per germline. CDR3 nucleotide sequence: TGTGCCAGCAGCTCCCACAGGGAAGAGACCCAGTACTTC. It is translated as CASSSHREETQYF.

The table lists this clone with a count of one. CDR3 residues: CASSESQGAAREQYF. The CDR3 DNA reads as TGTGCCAGCAGTGAAAGCCAGGGGGCGGCTCGGGAGCAGTACTTC. The J gene is TRBJ2-7, the V gene TRBV27; 8 bases are shared with TRBD1. Losses at the gene ends were 5 bases for V and 7 bases for J; bases not matched to a gene: 13. The germline gives CDR1 MNHEY, CDR2 SMNVEV (reference sequence). The CDR3 runs to 15 residues.

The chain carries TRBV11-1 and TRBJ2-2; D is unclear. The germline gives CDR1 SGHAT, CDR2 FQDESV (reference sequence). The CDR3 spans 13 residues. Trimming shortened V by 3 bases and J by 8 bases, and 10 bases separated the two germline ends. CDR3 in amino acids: CASSFDIRGELFF. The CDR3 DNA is TGTGCCAGCAGCTTTGACATTAGGGGGGAGCTGTTTTTT.

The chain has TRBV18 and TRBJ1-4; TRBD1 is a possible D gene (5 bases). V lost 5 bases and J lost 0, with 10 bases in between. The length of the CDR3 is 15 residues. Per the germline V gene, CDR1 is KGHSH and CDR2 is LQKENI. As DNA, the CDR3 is TGTGCCAGCTCATCCCCAGGGCCAACTAATGAAAAACTGTTTTTT. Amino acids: CASSSPGPTNEKLFF. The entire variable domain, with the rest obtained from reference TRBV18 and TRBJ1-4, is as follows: NAGVMQNPRHLVRRRGQEARLRCSPMKGHSHVYWYRQLPEEGLKFMVYLQKENIIDESGMPKERFSAEFPKEGPSILRIQQVVRGDSAAYFCASSSPGPTNEKLFFGSGTQLSVL.

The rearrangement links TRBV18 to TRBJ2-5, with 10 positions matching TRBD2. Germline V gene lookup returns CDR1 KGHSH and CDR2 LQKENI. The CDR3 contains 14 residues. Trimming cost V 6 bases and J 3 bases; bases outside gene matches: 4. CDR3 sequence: CASSELAGKETQYF. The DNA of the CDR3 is TGTGCCAGCTCGGAACTAGCGGGGAAAGAGACCCAGTACTTC.

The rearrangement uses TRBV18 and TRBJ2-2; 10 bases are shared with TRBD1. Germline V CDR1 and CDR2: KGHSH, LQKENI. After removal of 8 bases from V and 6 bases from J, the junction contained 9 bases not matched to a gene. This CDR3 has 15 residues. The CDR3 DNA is TGTGCCAGCGACAAGGGACAGGGGCCGGCCGGGGAGCTGTTTTTT. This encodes CASDKGQGPAGELFF.

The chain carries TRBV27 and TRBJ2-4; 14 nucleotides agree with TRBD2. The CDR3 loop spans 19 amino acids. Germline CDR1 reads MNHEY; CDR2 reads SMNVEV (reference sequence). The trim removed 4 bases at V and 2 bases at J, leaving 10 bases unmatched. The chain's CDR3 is CASSSTSGGAGGSKNIQYF. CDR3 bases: TGTGCCAGCAGTTCGACTAGCGGGGGGGCAGGCGGGTCCAAAAACATTCAGTACTTC.

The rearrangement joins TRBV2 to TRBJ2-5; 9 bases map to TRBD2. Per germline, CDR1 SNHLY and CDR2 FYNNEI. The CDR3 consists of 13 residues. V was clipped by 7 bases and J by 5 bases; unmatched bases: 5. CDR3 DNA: TGTGCCAGCACTCCGGGACTAGCTGAGACCCAGTACTTC. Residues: CASTPGLAETQYF.

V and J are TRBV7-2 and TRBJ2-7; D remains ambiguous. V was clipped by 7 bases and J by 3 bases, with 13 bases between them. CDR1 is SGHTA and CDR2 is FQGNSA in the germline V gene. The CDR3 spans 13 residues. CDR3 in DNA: TGTGCCAGCACCCCGCTCGGCGGCTACGAGCAGTACTTC. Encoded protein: CASTPLGGYEQYF. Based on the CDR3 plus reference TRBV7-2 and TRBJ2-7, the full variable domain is GAGVSQSPSNKVTEKGKDVELRCDPISGHTALYWYRQSLGQGLEFLIYFQGNSAPDKSGLPSDRFSAERTGGSVSTLTIQRTQQEDSAVYLCASTPLGGYEQYFGPGTRLTVT.

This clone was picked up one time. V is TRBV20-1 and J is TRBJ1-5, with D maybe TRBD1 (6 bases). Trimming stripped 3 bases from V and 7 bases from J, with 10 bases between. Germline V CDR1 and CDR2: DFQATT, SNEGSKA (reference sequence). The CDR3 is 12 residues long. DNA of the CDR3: TGCAGTGCTAGTCTACAGGGACAGCCCCAGCATTTT. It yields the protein CSASLQGQPQHF.

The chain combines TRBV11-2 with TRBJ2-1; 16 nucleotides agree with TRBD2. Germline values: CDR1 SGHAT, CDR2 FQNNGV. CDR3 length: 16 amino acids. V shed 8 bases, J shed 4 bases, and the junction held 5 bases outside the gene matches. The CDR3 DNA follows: TGTGCCAGCGGTGGGACTAGCGGGAGGGGATACAATGAGCAGTTCTTC. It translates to CASGGTSGRGYNEQFF.

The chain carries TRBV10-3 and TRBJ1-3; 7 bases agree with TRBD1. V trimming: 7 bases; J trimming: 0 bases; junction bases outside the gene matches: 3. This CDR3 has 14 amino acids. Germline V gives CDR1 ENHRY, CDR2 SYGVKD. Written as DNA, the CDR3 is TGTGCCATCAAGGGACAGTACTCTGGAAACACCATATATTTT. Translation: CAIKGQYSGNTIYF.

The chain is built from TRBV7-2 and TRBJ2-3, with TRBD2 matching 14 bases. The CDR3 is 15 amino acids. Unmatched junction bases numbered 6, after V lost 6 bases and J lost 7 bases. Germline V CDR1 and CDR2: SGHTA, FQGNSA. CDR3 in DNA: TGTGCCAGCAGTCCGGGACTAGCGGGAGAGTATACGCAGTATTTT. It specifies CASSPGLAGEYTQYF. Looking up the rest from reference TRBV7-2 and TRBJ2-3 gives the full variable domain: GAGVSQSPSNKVTEKGKDVELRCDPISGHTALYWYRQSLGQGLEFLIYFQGNSAPDKSGLPSDRFSAERTGGSVSTLTIQRTQQEDSAVYLCASSPGLAGEYTQYFGPGTRLTVL.

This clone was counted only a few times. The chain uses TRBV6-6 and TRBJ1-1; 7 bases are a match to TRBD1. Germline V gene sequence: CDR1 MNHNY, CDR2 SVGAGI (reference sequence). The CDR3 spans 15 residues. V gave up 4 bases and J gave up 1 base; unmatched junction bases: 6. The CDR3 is CASSSRTGWNTEAFF. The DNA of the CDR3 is TGTGCCAGCAGTTCCCGGACAGGATGGAACACTGAAGCTTTCTTT.

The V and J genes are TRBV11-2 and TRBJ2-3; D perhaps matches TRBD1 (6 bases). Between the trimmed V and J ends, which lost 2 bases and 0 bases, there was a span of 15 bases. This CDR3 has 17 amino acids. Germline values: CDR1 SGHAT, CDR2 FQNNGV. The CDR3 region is CASSLRSGQRSTDTQYF. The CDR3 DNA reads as TGTGCCAGCAGCTTAAGGAGTGGACAGCGTAGCACAGATACGCAGTATTTT.

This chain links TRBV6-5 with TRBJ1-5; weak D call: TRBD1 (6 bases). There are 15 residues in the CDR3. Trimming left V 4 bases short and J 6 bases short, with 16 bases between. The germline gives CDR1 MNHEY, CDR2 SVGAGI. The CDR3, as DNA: TGTGCCAGCAGTTTACCACAGGGAGGGGGTCAGCCCCAGCATTTT. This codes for CASSLPQGGGQPQHF.

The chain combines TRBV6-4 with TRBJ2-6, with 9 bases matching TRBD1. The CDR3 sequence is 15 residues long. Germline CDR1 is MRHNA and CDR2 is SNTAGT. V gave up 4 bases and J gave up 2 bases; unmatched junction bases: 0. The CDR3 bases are TGTGCCAGCAGTGGGACAGGGGCTGGGGCCAACGTCCTGACTTTC. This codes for CASSGTGAGANVLTF.

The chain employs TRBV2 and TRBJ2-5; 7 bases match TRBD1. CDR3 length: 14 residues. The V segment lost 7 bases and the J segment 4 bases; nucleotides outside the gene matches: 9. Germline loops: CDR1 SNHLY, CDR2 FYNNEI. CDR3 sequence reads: CASNPTRGPETQYF. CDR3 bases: TGTGCCAGCAATCCCACAAGGGGGCCAGAGACCCAGTACTTC.

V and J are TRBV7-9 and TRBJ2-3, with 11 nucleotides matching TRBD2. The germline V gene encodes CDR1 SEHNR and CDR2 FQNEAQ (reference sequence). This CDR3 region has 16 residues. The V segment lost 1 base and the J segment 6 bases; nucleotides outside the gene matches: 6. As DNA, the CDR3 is TGTGCCAGCAGCTTAGGAACTAGCGGGAGCGGGGATACGCAGTATTTT. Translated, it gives CASSLGTSGSGDTQYF.

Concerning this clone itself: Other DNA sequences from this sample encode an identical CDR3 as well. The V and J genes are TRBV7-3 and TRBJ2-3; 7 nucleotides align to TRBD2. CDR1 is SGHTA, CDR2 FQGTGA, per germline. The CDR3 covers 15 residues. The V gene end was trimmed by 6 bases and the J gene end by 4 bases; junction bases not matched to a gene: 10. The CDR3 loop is CASSLTSSAADTQYF. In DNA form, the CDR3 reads TGTGCCAGCAGTCTGACTAGCTCAGCGGCAGATACGCAGTATTTT.

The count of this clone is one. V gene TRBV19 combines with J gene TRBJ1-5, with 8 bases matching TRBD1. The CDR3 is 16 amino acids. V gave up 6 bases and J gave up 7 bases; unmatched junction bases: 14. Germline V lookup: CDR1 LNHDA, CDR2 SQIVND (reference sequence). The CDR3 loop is CASRSQGAKIGQPQHF. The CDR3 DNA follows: TGTGCCAGTAGATCGCAGGGGGCGAAAATAGGACAGCCCCAGCATTTT.

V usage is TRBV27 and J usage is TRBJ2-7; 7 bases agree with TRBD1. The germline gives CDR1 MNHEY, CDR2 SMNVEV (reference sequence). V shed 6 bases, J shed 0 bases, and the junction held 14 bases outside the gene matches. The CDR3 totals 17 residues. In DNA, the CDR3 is TGTGCCAGCAGCAGAACCCGGACAGGAGGAAACTCCTACGAGCAGTACTTC. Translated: CASSRTRTGGNSYEQYF.

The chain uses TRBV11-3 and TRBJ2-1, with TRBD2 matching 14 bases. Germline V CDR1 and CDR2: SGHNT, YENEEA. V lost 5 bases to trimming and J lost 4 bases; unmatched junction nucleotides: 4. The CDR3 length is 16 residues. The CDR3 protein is CASSLRLAGGYNEQFF. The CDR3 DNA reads TGTGCCAGCAGCCTAAGACTAGCGGGAGGGTACAATGAGCAGTTCTTC.

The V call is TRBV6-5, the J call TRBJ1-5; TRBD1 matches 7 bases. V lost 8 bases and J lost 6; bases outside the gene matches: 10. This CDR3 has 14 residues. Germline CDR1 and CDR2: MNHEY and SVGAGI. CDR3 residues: CASGPAGGSQPQHF. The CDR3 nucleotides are TGTGCCAGCGGACCAGCAGGGGGGAGTCAGCCCCAGCATTTT.